This TCR beta chain was sequenced for a study of cytomegalovirus exposure and HLA in healthy donors listed by TCRdb under 2017. With respect to the entire study: The 500 to 700 repertoires of the first cohort and the 120 validation repertoires were produced on the same platform, according to a later analysis. The study aimed to test whether cataloging public T cell receptors could reveal signatures of past pathogen exposure. The study combined high-throughput TCR immunosequencing, statistical association of individual TCRs with disease status, and machine learning to predict cytomegalovirus infection status. Along with the roughly 700-subject first cohort, a separate validation cohort of over a hundred different subjects was used.

Library generation was performed with the immunoSEQ multiplex PCR assay. Regarding the original processing steps: A statistical classification framework was built for diagnosing cytomegalovirus status from the catalog of TCR beta chain sequences. In TCRdb, the immuneACCESS table is reduced to in-frame sequences with V and J assigned. These tables do not hold every clone; where another copy was compared, an unresolved V gene accounts for under half, and the others remain unexplained. V and J calls and clone size are those listed in that table; D and trimming were worked out from the DNA. This sample is represented by 90,000 to 130,000 clones; 95% of them were singletons. Roughly 0.7% of the sample rests with the top ten. Donors formed part of the validation cohort, which comprised over a hundred subjects and was distinct from the first cohort of over 500 subjects. Of note for this clone: No cognate antigen has been identified for it. Per-base qualities were not stored, and no clone one base away is much larger.

CDR1 SGHDT and CDR2 YYEEEE were looked up in the germline V gene. The CDR3 holds 18 amino acids from the cysteine to the phenylalanine. The entry retains the CDR3 DNA only, 54 bases that are in frame from base 1. V and J lose 0 bases and 0 bases, and a span of 15 bases separates them. Summary of the overall study and its limitations: Most TCR sequences were observed very rarely across donors, whereas some public TCRs were present in many individuals. Cytomegalovirus status was reported to be diagnosed by the classifier with high specificity and sensitivity in both the original and validation cohorts. In a later analysis, TCRs clustered in the first cohort were found to also tend to co-occur in the 100 to 150 validation repertoires, with 85% to 95% of cluster scores above 0. A few of the identified cytomegalovirus-associated TCR beta chains were confirmed in vitro to be specific for cytomegalovirus antigens. A later analysis lacked HLA typing for the validation cohort, so it scored co-occurrence in that cohort across all 120 repertoires. The study listed 164 TCR beta chains as associated with cytomegalovirus. The authors suggested that the approach could potentially be generalized to other disease states and immunological phenotypes.

This receptor chain uses TRBV5-6 and TRBJ2-2; perhaps TRBD2 is the D gene, with 6 bases matching. The sequence derives from a woman aged 18-29 years in good health and CMV-seronegative. The source material was PBMCs. The CDR3 region reads CASSLDQGGGSNTGELFF. The DNA is as follows: TGTGCCAGCAGCTTGGATCAGGGAGGAGGCTCGAACACCGGGGAGCTGTTTTTT.